This T cell receptor (beta chain) appears in the sequencing data of a study of blood T cell repertoires in COVID-19. Generated by immunoSEQ multiplex PCR, the TCRdb table keeps only in-frame clones and is missing some. The sample yields about 220,000 clones, over 75% seen once. Unmatched junction bases numbered 4, after V lost 1 base and J lost 3 bases. Germline V gene sequence: CDR1 SEHNR, CDR2 FQNEAQ (reference sequence). The CDR3 sequence is 15 residues long. V and J are TRBV7-9 and TRBJ1-2; 8 nucleotides align to TRBD1. The receptor was derived from a woman aged 60-70 years who had recovered from COVID-19. Sequenced: PBMCs or T cells enriched from blood (not recorded which). CDR3 bases: TGTGCCAGCAGCTTAGGGACAGGGATTTACTATGGCTACACCTTC. Its translation is CASSLGTGIYYGYTF.